This is a list of T cell receptor beta chains from one sample in a study of CD8 T cells in ankylosing spondylitis. A single record per CDR3 protein comes from TCRdb applying MiXCR to the 5' RACE reads. Among over 400,000 distinct CDR3 sequences listed, approximately 26% were seen once. The sequenced material came from blood, either unsorted or a sorted T cell fraction (not recorded which). These receptor sequences come from a male donor with ankylosing spondylitis. Each CDR3 is given without its conserved first and last residue.

TRBJ1-1	TRBV20-1	SSGRFLNTEAF
TRBJ2-1	TRBV27	ASSLWGKTVMWDEQF
TRBJ1-1	TRBV7-9	ASSNQLSLGSEAF
TRBJ1-2	TRBV24-1	ATSDWDRQGSNYGYT
TRBJ2-1	TRBV7-9	ASSFLPSGSYNEQF
TRBJ2-1	TRBV5-5	ASFWASGYNEQF
TRBJ1-5	TRBV29-1	SAVWGSNQPQH
TRBJ2-3	TRBV18	ASSPERITDTQY
TRBJ1-1	TRBV7-9	ASSFPGTGRTEAF
TRBJ1-4	TRBV20-1	SAQREPNEKLF
TRBJ2-1	TRBV2	ASRDGRDEQF
TRBJ2-4	TRBV5-1	ASSGDEAKNIQY
TRBJ2-3	TRBV10-3	AISAPTSGRTDTQY
TRBJ2-1	TRBV5-1	ASSNRDRGGNEQF
TRBJ1-1	TRBV5-6	ASSRPGQGAGTEAF
TRBJ1-1	TRBV7-2	ASSLERGIGAF
TRBJ2-3	TRBV20-1	SARDREREGSDTQY
TRBJ1-1	TRBV5-1	ASSWGDRGNTEAF
TRBJ2-5	TRBV20-1	SARTQRNQETQY
TRBJ2-1	TRBV12-3/TRBV12-4	ASSSLPKSSGTLRREQF
TRBJ2-3	TRBV4-2	ASSQQNSGRALDTQY
TRBJ2-7	TRBV12-3/TRBV12-4	ASSPYGASGIYEQY
TRBJ2-1	TRBV20-1	SARPTSSGEQF